What follows are 16 T cell receptor beta chains derived from one specimen sequenced in a study of shared clonotypes between healthy human individuals. Sequencing used immunoSEQ multiplex PCR; TCRdb keeps in-frame clones, though not all of them. The sample holds 400,000 to 600,000 clones, roughly 85% seen once. Sequenced: PBMCs. These receptors came from a woman between 40 and 50 years old in good health. Some clones in this sample may be carry-over from other donors' samples.

The V call is TRBV11-2, the J call TRBJ2-6; unclear D gene. CDR1 is SGHAT, CDR2 FQNNGV, per germline. There are 17 residues in the CDR3. Deletions cut 5 bases from V and 0 bases from J, with 14 bases between. The CDR3 loop is CASSTYRASSGANVLTF. The DNA for the CDR3 is TGTGCCAGCAGCACCTACCGAGCGAGCTCTGGGGCCAACGTCCTGACTTTC.

CDR3 sequence (DNA): TGTGCCAGCAGCCCGGGGACAGGAAAGATCTACGAGCAGTACTTC. Translation gives CASSPGTGKIYEQYF. This chain connects TRBV5-5 to TRBJ2-7, with 8 bases matching TRBD1. The V and J ends lost 4 bases and 3 bases, in that order; junction bases with no gene match: 9. Germline V gene data show CDR1 as SGHKS and CDR2 as YYEKEE (reference sequence). The CDR3 totals 15 residues.

V and J are TRBV18 and TRBJ2-2, with no clear D. The CDR3 is 16 amino acids. With 2 bases removed from V and 0 bases from J, the gap between germline ends came to 10 bases. CDR1 and CDR2 (germline): KGHSH, LQKENI. DNA of the CDR3: TGTGCCAGCTCACCAGCTAAGGAAGCGAACACCGGGGAGCTGTTTTTT. It is translated as CASSPAKEANTGELFF.

This chain joins TRBV7-8 and TRBJ2-3; TRBD2 matches at 7 bases. Germline V gives CDR1 SGHVS, CDR2 FQNEAQ. CDR3 length: 17 residues. V was clipped by 6 bases and J by 4 bases; unmatched bases: 16. Written as DNA, the CDR3 is TGTGCCAGCAGGTTACGGCGCGGGGGAGGGGAGGCAGATACGCAGTATTTT. It specifies CASRLRRGGGEADTQYF.

CDR3 in amino acids: CASSPDGAGNTEAFF. The CDR3 DNA is TGTGCCAGCAGCCCCGACGGGGCGGGGAACACTGAAGCTTTCTTT. V usage is TRBV16 and J usage is TRBJ1-1; D is perhaps TRBD1 (5 bases). V lost 4 bases and J 1 base, leaving 13 bases between the germline ends. Per germline, CDR1 KGHSY and CDR2 FQNENV. This CDR3 is 15 amino acids long.

The V call is TRBV28, the J call TRBJ2-5; 9 bases line up with TRBD2. Per germline, CDR1 MDHEN and CDR2 SYDVKM. V was pared by 8 bases and J by 5 bases, with 12 bases of the junction left unmatched. The CDR3 covers 15 residues. This chain's CDR3 is CASSARGGAWETQYF. In DNA, the CDR3 is TGTGCCAGCTCCGCGCGGGGGGGGGCCTGGGAGACCCAGTACTTC.

This clone was observed a few times. V and J are TRBV28 and TRBJ1-5; no clear D gene. V was trimmed by 6 bases and J by 4 bases, leaving 4 bases between them. Looked up from germline, CDR1 is MDHEN and CDR2 is SYDVKM. The length of the CDR3 is 11 residues. The CDR3 loop is CASRTNQPQHF. The CDR3, as DNA: TGTGCCAGCAGGACTAATCAGCCCCAGCATTTT. The variable domain in full, with the rest retrieved from reference TRBV28 and TRBJ1-5, is DVKVTQSSRYLVKRTGEKVFLECVQDMDHENMFWYRQDPGLGLRLIYFSYDVKMKEKGDIPEGYSVSREKKERFSLILESASTNQTSMYLCASRTNQPQHFGDGTRLSIL.

The chain has TRBV5-6 and TRBJ2-7; TRBD1 or TRBD2 may be the D gene (7 bases each). CDR1 is SGHDT, CDR2 YYEEEE, per germline. This CDR3 has 15 residues. V shed 2 bases and J shed 0 bases, with 12 bases lying between them. Here the CDR3 reads CASSLAGQPSYEQYF. The CDR3 DNA follows: TGTGCCAGCAGCTTAGCGGGACAGCCCTCCTACGAGCAGTACTTC.

Comment on this clone: This specimen includes other DNA sequences encoding the same CDR3. The CDR3 loop is CASSLVVSNQPQHF. CDR3 DNA: TGTGCCAGCAGCTTAGTGGTGAGCAATCAGCCCCAGCATTTT. The chain uses TRBV7-2 and TRBJ1-5, with D uncertain. The germline gives CDR1 SGHTA, CDR2 FQGNSA. The CDR3 spans 14 residues. With 1 base removed from V and 1 base from J, the gap between germline ends came to 5 bases.

V gene TRBV4-1 combines with J gene TRBJ2-3, with 9 bases fitting TRBD2. The germline V gene has CDR1 MGHRA and CDR2 YSYEKL. V shed 1 base, J shed 9 bases, and the junction held 17 bases outside the gene matches. This CDR3 region has 18 residues. The CDR3 is CASSQAGRRTSDRRTQYF. The CDR3 DNA reads TGCGCCAGCAGCCAAGCCGGGAGACGGACTAGCGATCGACGAACGCAGTATTTT.

A note on this clone: The junction departs from the called germline gene at one end, perhaps through a read error. CDR3 nucleotide sequence: TGTGCCAGCAGTGGTACAGGGGGCGCAAACACCGGGAAGCTGTTTTTT. Its translation: CASSGTGGANTGKLFF. The genes are TRBV2 and TRBJ2-2, with 9 positions matching TRBD1. The length of the CDR3 is 16 residues. Looked up from germline, CDR1 is SNHLY and CDR2 is FYNNEI.

The V call is TRBV5-4, the J call TRBJ2-1; no definite D call. This CDR3 has 13 residues. Per the germline V gene, CDR1 is SGHNT and CDR2 is YYREEE (reference sequence). Trimming left V 1 base short and J 5 bases short, with 7 bases between. The CDR3 bases are TGTGCCAGCAGCTTGATGATCGACAATGAGCAGTTCTTC. Protein product: CASSLMIDNEQFF.

In DNA form, the CDR3 reads TGCGCCAGCAGCTTGGCCAGAAACCAAGAGACCCAGTACTTC. Its protein product is CASSLARNQETQYF. The rearrangement joins TRBV5-1 to TRBJ2-5, with D unresolved. Germline CDR1 reads SGHRS; CDR2 reads YFSETQ. CDR3 length: 14 residues. V shed 0 bases and J shed 0 bases, with 6 bases lying between them.

The chain employs TRBV7-9 and TRBJ2-7; 12 bases align to TRBD2. The CDR3 covers 15 residues. Germline V gene lookup returns CDR1 SEHNR and CDR2 FQNEAQ (reference sequence). V trimming: 2 bases; J trimming: 6 bases; junction bases outside the gene matches: 5. The CDR3 reads CASSLLAGGPSEQYF. CDR3 sequence (DNA): TGTGCCAGCAGCTTACTAGCGGGAGGGCCTAGCGAGCAGTACTTC.

V gene TRBV5-4 combines with J gene TRBJ2-1; D assignment may be TRBD1 or TRBD2 (5 bases each). This CDR3 has 16 residues. V was clipped by 7 bases and J by 0 bases, with 17 bases between them. Germline CDR1 and CDR2: SGHNT and YYREEE (reference sequence). The CDR3, as DNA: TGTGCCAGCTCTCCCCGGGGCAAAAGCTCCTACAATGAGCAGTTCTTC. Protein sequence: CASSPRGKSSYNEQFF. The full variable domain, completed using reference TRBV5-4 and TRBJ2-1, is ETGVTQSPTHLIKTRGQQVTLRCSSQSGHNTVSWYQQALGQGPQFIFQYYREEENGRGNFPPRFSGLQFPNYSSELNVNALELDDSALYLCASSPRGKSSYNEQFFGPGTRLTVL.

CDR3 residues: CASSPTGLAGAEEQFF. The CDR3 coding sequence is TGTGCCAGCAGCCCCACGGGACTAGCGGGAGCGGAGGAGCAGTTCTTC. The chain carries TRBV7-2 and TRBJ2-1, with 14 bases lining up with TRBD2. The trim removed 5 bases at V and 10 bases at J, leaving 10 bases unmatched. Germline lookup yields CDR1 SGHTA and CDR2 FQGNSA. CDR3 length: 16 amino acids. Variable domain in full (rest from reference TRBV7-2 and TRBJ2-1): GAGVSQSPSNKVTEKGKDVELRCDPISGHTALYWYRQSLGQGLEFLIYFQGNSAPDKSGLPSDRFSAERTGGSVSTLTIQRTQQEDSAVYLCASSPTGLAGAEEQFFGPGTRLTVL.